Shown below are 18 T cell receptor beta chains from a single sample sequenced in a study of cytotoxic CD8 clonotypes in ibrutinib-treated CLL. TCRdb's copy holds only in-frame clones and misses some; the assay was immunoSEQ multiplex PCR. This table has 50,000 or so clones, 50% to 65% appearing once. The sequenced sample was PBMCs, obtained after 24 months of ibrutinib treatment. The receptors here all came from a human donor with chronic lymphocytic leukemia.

CDR3 in amino acids: CSVGLGSDTGELFF. For the CDR3, the DNA is TGCAGCGTTGGTTTGGGGTCCGACACCGGGGAGCTGTTTTTT. The V and J genes are TRBV29-1 and TRBJ2-2; no firm D call. V lost 4 bases, J lost 3 bases, and 12 bases lay in between. The CDR3 has 14 amino acids. Per the germline V gene, CDR1 is SQVTM and CDR2 is ANQGSEA.

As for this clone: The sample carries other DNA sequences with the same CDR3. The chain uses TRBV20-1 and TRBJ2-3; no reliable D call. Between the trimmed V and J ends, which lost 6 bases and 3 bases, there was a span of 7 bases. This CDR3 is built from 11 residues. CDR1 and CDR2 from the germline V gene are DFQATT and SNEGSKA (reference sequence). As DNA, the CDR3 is TGCAGTGCCAAAAGGACAGATACGCAGTATTTT. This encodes CSAKRTDTQYF.

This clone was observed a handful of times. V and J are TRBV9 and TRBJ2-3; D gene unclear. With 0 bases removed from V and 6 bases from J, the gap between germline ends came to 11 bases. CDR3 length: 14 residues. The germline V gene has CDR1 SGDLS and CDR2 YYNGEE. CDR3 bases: TGTGCCAGCAGCGTAGGGATAGTAGTCGATACGCAGTATTTT. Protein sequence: CASSVGIVVDTQYF.

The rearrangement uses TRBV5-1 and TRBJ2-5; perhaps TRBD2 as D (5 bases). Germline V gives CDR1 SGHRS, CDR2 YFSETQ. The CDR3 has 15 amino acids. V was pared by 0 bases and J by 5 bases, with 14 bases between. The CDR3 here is CASSLVGSARETQYF. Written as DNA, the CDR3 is TGCGCCAGCAGCTTGGTTGGTAGCGCTAGGGAGACCCAGTACTTC.

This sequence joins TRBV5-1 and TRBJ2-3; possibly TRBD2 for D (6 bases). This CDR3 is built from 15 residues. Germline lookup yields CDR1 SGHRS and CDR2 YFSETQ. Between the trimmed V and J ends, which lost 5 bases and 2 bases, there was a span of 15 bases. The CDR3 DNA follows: TGCGCCAGCAGGGGAGGTGCGGGGTACACAGATACGCAGTATTTT. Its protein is CASRGGAGYTDTQYF.

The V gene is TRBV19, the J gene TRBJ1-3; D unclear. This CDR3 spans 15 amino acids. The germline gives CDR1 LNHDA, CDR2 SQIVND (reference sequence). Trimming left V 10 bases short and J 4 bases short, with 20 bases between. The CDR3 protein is CATRADPLAGNTIYF. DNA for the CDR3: TGTGCCACCCGAGCCGATCCCCTGGCGGGAAACACCATATATTTT.

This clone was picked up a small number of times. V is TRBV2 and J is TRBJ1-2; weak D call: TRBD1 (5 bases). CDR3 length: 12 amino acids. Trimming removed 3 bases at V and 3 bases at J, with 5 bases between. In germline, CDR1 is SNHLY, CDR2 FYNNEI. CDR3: CASSDRDYGYTF. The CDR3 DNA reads TGTGCCAGCAGTGACAGGGACTATGGCTACACCTTC.

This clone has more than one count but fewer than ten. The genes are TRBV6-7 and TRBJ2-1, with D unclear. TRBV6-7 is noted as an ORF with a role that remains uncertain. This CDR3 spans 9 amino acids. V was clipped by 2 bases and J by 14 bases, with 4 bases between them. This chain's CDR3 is CASSYREFF. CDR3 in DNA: TGTGCCAGCAGTTACCGGGAGTTCTTC.

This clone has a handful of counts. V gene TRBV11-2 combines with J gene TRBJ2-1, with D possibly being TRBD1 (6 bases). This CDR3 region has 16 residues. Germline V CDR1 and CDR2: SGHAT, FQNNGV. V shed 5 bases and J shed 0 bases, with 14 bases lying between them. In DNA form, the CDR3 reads TGTGCCAGCAGCGATTACCAGGGGATCTCCTACAATGAGCAGTTCTTC. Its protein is CASSDYQGISYNEQFF.

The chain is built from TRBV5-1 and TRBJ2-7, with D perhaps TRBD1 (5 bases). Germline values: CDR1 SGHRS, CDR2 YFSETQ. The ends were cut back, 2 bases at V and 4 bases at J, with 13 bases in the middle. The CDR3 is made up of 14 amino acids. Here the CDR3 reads CASSFQGEGYEQYF. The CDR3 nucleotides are TGCGCCAGCAGCTTCCAGGGTGAAGGGTACGAGCAGTACTTC.

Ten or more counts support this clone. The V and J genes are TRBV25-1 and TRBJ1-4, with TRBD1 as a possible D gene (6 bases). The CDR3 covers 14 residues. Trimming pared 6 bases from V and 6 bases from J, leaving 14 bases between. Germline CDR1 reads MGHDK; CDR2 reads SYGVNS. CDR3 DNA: TGTGCCAGCAGGGCGGGGGGGCGTCATGAAAAACTGTTTTTT. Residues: CASRAGGRHEKLFF.

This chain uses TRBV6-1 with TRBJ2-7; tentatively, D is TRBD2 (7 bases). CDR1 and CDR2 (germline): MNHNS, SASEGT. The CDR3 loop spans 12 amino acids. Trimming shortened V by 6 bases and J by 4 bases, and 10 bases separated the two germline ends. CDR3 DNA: TGTGCCAGCAGGGGGAGGGGGTACGAGCAGTACTTC. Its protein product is CASRGRGYEQYF.

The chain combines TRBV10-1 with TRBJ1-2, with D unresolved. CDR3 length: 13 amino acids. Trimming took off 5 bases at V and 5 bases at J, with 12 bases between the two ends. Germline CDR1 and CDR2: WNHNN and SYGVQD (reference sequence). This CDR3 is CASSPGVGYGYTF. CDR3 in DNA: TGCGCCAGCAGTCCGGGTGTAGGGTATGGCTACACCTTC.

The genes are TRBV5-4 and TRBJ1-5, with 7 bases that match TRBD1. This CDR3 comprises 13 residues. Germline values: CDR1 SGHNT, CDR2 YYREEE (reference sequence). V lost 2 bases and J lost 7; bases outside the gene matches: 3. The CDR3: CASSLQGMQPQHF. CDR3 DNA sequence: TGTGCCAGCAGCTTACAGGGGATGCAGCCCCAGCATTTT.

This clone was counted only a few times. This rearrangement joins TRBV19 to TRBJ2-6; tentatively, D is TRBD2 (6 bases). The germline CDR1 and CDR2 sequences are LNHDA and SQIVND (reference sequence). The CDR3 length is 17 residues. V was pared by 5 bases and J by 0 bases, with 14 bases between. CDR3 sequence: CASSFPGGRSGANVLTF. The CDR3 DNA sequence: TGTGCCAGTAGTTTCCCCGGGGGACGCTCTGGGGCCAACGTCCTGACTTTC.

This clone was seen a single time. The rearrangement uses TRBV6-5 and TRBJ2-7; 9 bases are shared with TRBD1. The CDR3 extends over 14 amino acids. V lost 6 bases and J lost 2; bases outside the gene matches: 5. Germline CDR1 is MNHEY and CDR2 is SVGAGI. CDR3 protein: CASRAGTGTYEQYF. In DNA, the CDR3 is TGTGCCAGCAGGGCCGGGACAGGGACCTACGAGCAGTACTTC.

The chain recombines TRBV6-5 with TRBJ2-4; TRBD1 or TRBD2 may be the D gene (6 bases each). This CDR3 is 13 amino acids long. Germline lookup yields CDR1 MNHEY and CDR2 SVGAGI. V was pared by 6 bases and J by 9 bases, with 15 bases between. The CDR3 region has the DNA TGTGCCAGCAGAAAAGGGGGGAGGAGCATTCAGTACTTC. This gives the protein CASRKGGRSIQYF.

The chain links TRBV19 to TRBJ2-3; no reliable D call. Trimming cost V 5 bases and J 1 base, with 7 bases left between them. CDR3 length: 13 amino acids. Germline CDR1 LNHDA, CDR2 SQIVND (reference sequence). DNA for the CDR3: TGTGCCAGTAGTTCATCGCGCACAGATACGCAGTATTTT. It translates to CASSSSRTDTQYF. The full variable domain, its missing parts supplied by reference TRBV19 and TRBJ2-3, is DGGITQSPKYLFRKEGQNVTLSCEQNLNHDAMYWYRQDPGQGLRLIYYSQIVNDFQKGDIAEGYSVSREKKESFPLTVTSAQKNPTAFYLCASSSSRTDTQYFGPGTRLTVL.